These 3 T cell receptor beta chains share one sample of origin, sequenced in a study of CD4 T cells in relation to SARS-CoV-2 and coronaviruses. The repertoire was sequenced with immunoSEQ multiplex PCR; TCRdb's copy has only in-frame clones and lacks some. In the table there are 27,000 or so clones, roughly 73% of which are singletons. Before the COVID-19 pandemic, during about 2010-2018, CD4+ T cells were taken from unexposed donors. CD4+ T cells were isolated from the cells after roughly 11 days of culture. These receptors lack a known antigen. The sequenced material came from CD4+ T cells from PBMCs, cultured in vitro. These TCRs come from a human donor in good health.

This chain uses TRBV19 with TRBJ2-7; D perhaps matches TRBD1 (6 bases). Trimming removed 7 bases from V and 0 bases from J, with 19 bases in between. In germline, CDR1 is LNHDA, CDR2 SQIVND (reference sequence). This CDR3 contains 16 residues. The DNA of the CDR3 is TGTGCCAGTACCCGAAACGGACAGACCAGCTCCTACGAGCAGTACTTC. Translation gives CASTRNGQTSSYEQYF.

This chain connects TRBV5-1 to TRBJ2-7, with D unresolved. Trimming cost V 7 bases and J 1 base, with 18 bases left between them. Germline V gives CDR1 SGHRS, CDR2 YFSETQ. This CDR3 comprises 15 residues. CDR3 sequence: CASSADGGRSYEQYF. CDR3 coding DNA: TGCGCCAGCTCCGCTGATGGCGGACGATCCTACGAGCAGTACTTC.

This clone was seen only a few times. CDR3 DNA: TGTGCCACCAGCGCGGACAGGGGTGGGGGAAACACCATATATTTT. This sequence encodes CATSADRGGGNTIYF. This sequence joins TRBV15 and TRBJ1-3; 9 bases are a match to TRBD1. CDR3 length: 15 amino acids. V lost 5 bases to trimming and J lost 4 bases; unmatched junction nucleotides: 6. The germline V gene encodes CDR1 LNHNV and CDR2 YYDKDF (reference sequence).